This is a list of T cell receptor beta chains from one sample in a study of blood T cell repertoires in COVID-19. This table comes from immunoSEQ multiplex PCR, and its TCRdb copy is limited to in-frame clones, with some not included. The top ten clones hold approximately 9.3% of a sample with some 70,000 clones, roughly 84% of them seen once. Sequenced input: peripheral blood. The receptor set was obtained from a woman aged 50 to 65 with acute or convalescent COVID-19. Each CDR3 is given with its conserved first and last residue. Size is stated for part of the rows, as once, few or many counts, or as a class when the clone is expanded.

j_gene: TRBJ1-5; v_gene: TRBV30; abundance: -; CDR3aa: CAWSVEPGQGDTGSNQPQHF
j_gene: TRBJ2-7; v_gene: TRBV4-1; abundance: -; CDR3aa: CASSQGAGGSSYEQYF
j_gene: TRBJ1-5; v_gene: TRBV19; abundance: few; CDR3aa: CASSTQQGNSNQPQHF
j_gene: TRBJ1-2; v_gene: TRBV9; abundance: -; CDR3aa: CASSVAGQGAVGYTF
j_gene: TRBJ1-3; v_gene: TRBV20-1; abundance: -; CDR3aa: CSASPRTGSGNTIYF
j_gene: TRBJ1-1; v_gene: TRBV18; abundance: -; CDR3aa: CASSPPLQNTEAFF
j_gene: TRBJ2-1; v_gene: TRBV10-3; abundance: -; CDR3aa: CAISFPGGTSGNIAHNEQFF
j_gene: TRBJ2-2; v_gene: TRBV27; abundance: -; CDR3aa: CASSLGVGELFF
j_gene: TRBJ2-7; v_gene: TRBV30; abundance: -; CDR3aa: CAWSSMGGSYEQYF
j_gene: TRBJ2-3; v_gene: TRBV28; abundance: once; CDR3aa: CASKAGGPRGSDTQYF
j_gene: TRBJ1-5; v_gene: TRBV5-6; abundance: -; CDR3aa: CASSFSGEGNQPQHF
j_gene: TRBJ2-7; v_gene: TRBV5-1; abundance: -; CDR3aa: CASSLPSIPGDGPSSYEQYF
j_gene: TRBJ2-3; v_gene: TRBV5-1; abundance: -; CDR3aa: CASSLGGSPDTQYF
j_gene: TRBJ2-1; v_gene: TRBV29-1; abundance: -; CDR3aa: CSAFPQSGGPYNEQFF
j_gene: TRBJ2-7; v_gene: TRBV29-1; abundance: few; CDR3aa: CSVELASSVSYEQYF
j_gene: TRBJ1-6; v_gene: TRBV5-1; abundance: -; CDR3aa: CASSLDSYNSPLHF
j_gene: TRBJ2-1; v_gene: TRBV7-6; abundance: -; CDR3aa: CASSSEGLLGNEQFF
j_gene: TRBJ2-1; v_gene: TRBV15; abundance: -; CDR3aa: CATSRDYVDEQFF
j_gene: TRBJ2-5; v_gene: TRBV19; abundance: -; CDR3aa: CASSIGQGRQETQYF
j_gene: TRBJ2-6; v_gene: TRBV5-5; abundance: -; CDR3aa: CASSFQGAAGANVLTF
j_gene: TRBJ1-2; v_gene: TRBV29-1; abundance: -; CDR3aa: CSVDSGGQENYGYTF
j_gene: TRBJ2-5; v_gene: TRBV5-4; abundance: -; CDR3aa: CASSLGGGQGETQYF
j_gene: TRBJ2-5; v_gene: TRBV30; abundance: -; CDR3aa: CAWSFPGKGDQYF
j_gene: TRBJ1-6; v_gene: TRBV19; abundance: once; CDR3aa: CASRTGTGVDNSPLHF
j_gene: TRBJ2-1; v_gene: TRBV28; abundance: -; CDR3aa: CASSAAGTSGRGPYNEQFF
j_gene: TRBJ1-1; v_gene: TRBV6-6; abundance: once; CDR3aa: CASSYQGQGNTEAFF
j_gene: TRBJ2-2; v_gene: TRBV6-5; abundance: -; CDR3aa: CASRSGWGGGLFF
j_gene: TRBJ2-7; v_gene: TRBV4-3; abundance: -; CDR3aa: CASSQHRTGEGYEQYF
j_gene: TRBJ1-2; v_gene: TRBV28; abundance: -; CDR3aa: CASSLRLEIGYTF
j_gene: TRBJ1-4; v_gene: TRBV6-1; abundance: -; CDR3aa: CASSEALAVDELFF
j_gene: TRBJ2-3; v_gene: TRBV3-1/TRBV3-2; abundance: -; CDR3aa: CASSLGLTTDTQYF
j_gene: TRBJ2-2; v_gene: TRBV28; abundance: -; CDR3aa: CASSLPPGQGATGELFF
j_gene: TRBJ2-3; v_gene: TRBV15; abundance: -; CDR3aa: CATSSHPSGVWADTQYF
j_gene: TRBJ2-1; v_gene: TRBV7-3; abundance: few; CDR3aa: CASSATGGSYNEQFF
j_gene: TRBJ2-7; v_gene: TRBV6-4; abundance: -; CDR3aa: CASRTKERGGMNEQYF
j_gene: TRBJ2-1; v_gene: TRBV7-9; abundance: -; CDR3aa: CASNPHSWSAGGGTEQFF
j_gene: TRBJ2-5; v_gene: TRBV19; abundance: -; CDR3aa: CASSTAASPQGGMAQYF
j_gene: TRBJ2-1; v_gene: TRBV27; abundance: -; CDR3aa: CASSYTGTSGTRWSHEQFF
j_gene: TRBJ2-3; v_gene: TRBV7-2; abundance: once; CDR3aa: CASSFGQPSTDTQYF
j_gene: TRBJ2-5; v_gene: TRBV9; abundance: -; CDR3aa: CASSTPGQGAETQYF
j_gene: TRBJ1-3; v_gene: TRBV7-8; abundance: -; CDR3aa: CASSLVGGHSGNTIYF
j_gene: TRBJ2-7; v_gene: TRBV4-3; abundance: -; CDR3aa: CASSQQEAGGYEQYF
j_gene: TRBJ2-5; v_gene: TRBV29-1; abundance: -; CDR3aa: CSVTELDRRETQYF
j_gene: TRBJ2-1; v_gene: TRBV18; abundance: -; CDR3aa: CASCTGTSGYNEQFF
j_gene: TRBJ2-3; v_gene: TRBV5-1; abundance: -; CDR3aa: CASSSGGDTQYF
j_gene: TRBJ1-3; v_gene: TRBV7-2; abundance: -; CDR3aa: CASSLDGGPGNTIYF
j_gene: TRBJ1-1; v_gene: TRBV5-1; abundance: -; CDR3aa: CASSFPTGAAFEAFF
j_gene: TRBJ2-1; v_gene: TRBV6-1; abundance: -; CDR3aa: CASSEAFSEQFF